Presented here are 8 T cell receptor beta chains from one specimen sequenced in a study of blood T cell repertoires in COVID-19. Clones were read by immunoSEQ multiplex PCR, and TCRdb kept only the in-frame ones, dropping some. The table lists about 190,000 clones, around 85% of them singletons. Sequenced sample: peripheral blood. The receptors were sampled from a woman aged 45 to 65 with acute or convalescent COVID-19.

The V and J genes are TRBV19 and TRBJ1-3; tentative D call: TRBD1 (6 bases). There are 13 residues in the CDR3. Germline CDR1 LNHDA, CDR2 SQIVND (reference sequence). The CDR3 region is CATRQVSGNTIYF. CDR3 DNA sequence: TGTGCTACCCGACAGGTCTCTGGAAACACCATATATTTT.

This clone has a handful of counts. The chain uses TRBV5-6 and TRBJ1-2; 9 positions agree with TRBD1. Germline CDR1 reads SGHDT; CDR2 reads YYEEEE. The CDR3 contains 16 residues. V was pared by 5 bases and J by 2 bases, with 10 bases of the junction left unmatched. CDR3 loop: CASREPGTGSNYGYTF. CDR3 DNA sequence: TGTGCCAGCAGGGAGCCCGGGACAGGGTCAAACTATGGCTACACCTTC.

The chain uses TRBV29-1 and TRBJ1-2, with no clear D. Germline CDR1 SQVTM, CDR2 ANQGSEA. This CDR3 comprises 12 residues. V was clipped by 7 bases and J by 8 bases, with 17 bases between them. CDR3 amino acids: CSAEGRQSGYTF. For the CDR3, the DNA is TGCAGCGCCGAGGGCAGGCAGAGCGGCTACACCTTC.

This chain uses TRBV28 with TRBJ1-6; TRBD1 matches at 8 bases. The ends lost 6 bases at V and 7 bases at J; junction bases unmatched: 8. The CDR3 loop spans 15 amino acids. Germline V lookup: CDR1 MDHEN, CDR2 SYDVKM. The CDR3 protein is CASRSAGGYNSPLHF. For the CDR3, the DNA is TGTGCCAGCAGGTCAGCAGGGGGCTACAATTCACCCCTCCACTTT.

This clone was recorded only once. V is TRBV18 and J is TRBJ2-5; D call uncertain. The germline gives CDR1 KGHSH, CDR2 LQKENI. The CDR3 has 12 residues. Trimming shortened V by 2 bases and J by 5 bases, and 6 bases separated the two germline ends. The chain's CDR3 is CASSPNSETQYF. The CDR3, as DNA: TGTGCCAGCTCACCAAACAGTGAGACCCAGTACTTC.

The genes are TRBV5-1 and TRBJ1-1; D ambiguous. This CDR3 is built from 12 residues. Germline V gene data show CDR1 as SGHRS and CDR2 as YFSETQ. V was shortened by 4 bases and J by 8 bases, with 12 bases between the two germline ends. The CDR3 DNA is TGCGCCAGCAGCCCTCGCGGAGGGGAAGCTTTCTTT. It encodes CASSPRGGEAFF.

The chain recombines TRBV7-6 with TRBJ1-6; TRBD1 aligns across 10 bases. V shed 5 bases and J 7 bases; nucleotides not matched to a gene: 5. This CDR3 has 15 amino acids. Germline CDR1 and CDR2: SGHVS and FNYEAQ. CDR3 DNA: TGTGCCAGCAGCCGGGACAGGGGAGGCAATTCACCCCTCCACTTT. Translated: CASSRDRGGNSPLHF.

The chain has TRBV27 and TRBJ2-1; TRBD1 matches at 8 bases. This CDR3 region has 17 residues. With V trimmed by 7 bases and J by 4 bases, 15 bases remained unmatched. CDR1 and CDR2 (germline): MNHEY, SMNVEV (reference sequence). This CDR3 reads CASNHLTTGGAYNEQFF. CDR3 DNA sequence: TGTGCCAGCAACCACCTTACCACAGGGGGAGCGTACAATGAGCAGTTCTTC.